This T cell receptor (beta chain) was recovered during a study of T cell changes during pregnancy in multiple sclerosis. Germline CDR1 is SEHNR and CDR2 is FQNEAQ (reference sequence). V was clipped by 5 bases and J by 6 bases, with 14 bases between them. This CDR3 has 14 amino acids. The table came from immunoSEQ multiplex PCR; TCRdb's copy has only in-frame clones and leaves some out. The sample contains about 36,000 clones, 88% of which appear only once. The chain is built from TRBV7-9 and TRBJ1-3, with unresolved D. The clonotype comes from a female donor with multiple sclerosis, enrolled in a pregnancy study. The sample was CD4+ T cells from peripheral blood mononuclear cells, taken in the first trimester of pregnancy. The CDR3 here is CASSHGEEENTIYF. For the CDR3, the DNA is TGTGCCAGCAGCCATGGGGAGGAGGAAAACACCATATATTTT. Combining the CDR3 with reference TRBV7-9 and TRBJ1-3 gives the whole variable domain DTGVSQNPRHKITKRGQNVTFRCDPISEHNRLYWYRQTLGQGPEFLTYFQNEAQLEKSRLLSDRFSAERPKGSFSTLEIQRTEQGDSAMYLCASSHGEEENTIYFGEGSWLTVV.